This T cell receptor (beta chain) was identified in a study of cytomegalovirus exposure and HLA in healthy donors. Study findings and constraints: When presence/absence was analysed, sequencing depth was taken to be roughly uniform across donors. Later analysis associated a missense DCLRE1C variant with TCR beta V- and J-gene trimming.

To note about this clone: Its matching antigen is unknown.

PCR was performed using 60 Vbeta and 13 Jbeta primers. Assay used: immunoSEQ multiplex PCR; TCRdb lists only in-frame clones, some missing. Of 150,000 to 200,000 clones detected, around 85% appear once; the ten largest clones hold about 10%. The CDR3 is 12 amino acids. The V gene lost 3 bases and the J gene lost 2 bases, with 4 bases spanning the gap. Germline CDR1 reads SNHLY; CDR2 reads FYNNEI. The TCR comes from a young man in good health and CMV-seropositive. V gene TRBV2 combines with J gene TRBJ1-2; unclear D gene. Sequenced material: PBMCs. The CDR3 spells CASSDRNYGYTF. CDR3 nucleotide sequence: TGTGCCAGCAGTGACAGAAACTATGGCTACACCTTC.